These 11 T cell receptor beta chains were all obtained from the same sample, sequenced in a study of T cells in Graves' hyperthyroidism and ophthalmopathy. RNA transcripts yielded amplified TCR beta CDR3 regions. TCR CDR3 regions were first amplified by RT-PCR with HTBI primers. Each CDR3 protein gets one entry after TCRdb re-called the multiplex PCR reads with MiXCR. The sample comprises hundreds of thousands of distinct CDR3 sequences, approximately 15% of which are singletons, and over 12% rests with the top ten. Sequencing used blood. The receptors originated from a woman aged 18-29 years with Graves' hyperthyroidism.

This clonotype was seen ten or more times. CDR3: CASSDVAGSLDSYGYTF. The CDR3 bases are TGTGCCAGCAGCGATGTAGCGGGCTCCCTTGATTCCTATGGCTACACCTTC. The chain employs TRBV11-2 and TRBJ1-2; no firm D call. CDR1 and CDR2 from the germline V gene are SGHAT and FQNNGV. The CDR3 is 17 amino acids. V was shortened by 5 bases and J by 4 bases, with 23 bases between the two germline ends.

This clonotype came up many times. The chain links TRBV28 to TRBJ2-2, with unresolved D. The germline CDR1 and CDR2 sequences are MDHEN and SYDVKM. This CDR3 has 12 residues. Trimming took off 4 bases at V and 6 bases at J, with 6 bases between the two ends. CDR3: CASSSLAGELFF. Here the CDR3 DNA reads TGTGCCAGCAGTTCGCTAGCCGGGGAGCTGTTTTTT.

The chain has TRBV20-1 and TRBJ1-3, with D possibly TRBD1 on 5 matching bases. V lost 6 bases, J lost 4 bases, and 19 bases lay in between. The CDR3 has 15 residues. In germline, CDR1 is DFQATT, CDR2 SNEGSKA (reference sequence). In DNA, the CDR3 is TGCAGTGCGGGACCGGGCCCTGACCTAGGAAACACCATATATTTT. This encodes CSAGPGPDLGNTIYF.

The chain recombines TRBV25-1 with TRBJ2-7; 10 bases are a match to TRBD2. This CDR3 is 15 amino acids long. With 4 bases clipped from V and 2 bases from J, the junction kept 5 bases outside the gene matches. Germline lookup yields CDR1 MGHDK and CDR2 SYGVNS. CDR3 protein: CASSGGLAVPYEQYF. The CDR3 DNA follows: TGTGCCAGCAGTGGAGGACTAGCGGTTCCCTACGAGCAGTACTTC.

This clonotype has more than one count but fewer than ten. The CDR3 reads CATSDLGRLAGGPLDEQYF. As DNA, the CDR3 is TGTGCCACCAGTGATTTGGGACGACTAGCGGGAGGGCCTCTCGACGAGCAGTACTTC. The chain has TRBV24-1 and TRBJ2-7, with 14 nucleotides matching TRBD2. The germline CDR1 and CDR2 sequences are KGHDR and SFDVKD. Trimming took 0 bases from V and 5 from J; bases not matched to a gene: 11. CDR3 length: 19 residues.

The sample holds many counts of this clonotype. The V gene is TRBV7-2, the J gene TRBJ1-2; D may be TRBD1 (6 bases). Germline V CDR1 and CDR2: SGHTA, FQGNSA. V was shortened by 5 bases and J by 3 bases, with 10 bases between the two germline ends. The CDR3 contains 13 residues. The CDR3 DNA sequence: TGTGCCAGCAGCACCCGGACAGACTATGGCTACACCTTC. Protein sequence: CASSTRTDYGYTF.

This clonotype was seen repeatedly, ten times or more. The rearrangement joins TRBV12-3 or TRBV12-4 to TRBJ1-2; D may be TRBD1 (5 bases). The CDR3 covers 15 residues. The ends were cut back, 6 bases at V and 0 bases at J, with 14 bases in the middle. CDR3 amino acids: CASSLWGTPNYGYTF. Here the CDR3 DNA reads TGTGCCAGCAGCCTGTGGGGGACCCCTAACTATGGCTACACCTTC.

This clonotype was observed at least ten times. The V and J genes are TRBV5-1 and TRBJ2-5; D is possibly TRBD1 (5 bases). The CDR3 totals 14 residues. V lost 1 base to trimming and J lost 2 bases, with 9 bases between them. Germline V gene sequence: CDR1 SGHRS, CDR2 YFSETQ. CDR3 DNA sequence: TGCGCCAGCAGCTTGACAGGAGTTCAAGAGACCCAGTACTTC. Amino acid sequence: CASSLTGVQETQYF.

This clonotype came up many times. Here the CDR3 reads CASSLLYRGRYNEQFF. The CDR3 coding sequence is TGTGCCAGCAGTTTATTGTACAGGGGGCGTTACAATGAGCAGTTCTTC. The V gene is TRBV28, the J gene TRBJ2-1; 9 positions match TRBD1. Per germline, CDR1 MDHEN and CDR2 SYDVKM. CDR3 size: 16 residues. The V gene end was trimmed by 1 base and the J gene end by 4 bases; junction bases not matched to a gene: 5.

The chain recombines TRBV15 with TRBJ1-2; possibly TRBD1 for D (6 bases). Germline CDR1 is LNHNV and CDR2 is YYDKDF (reference sequence). Trimming left V 0 bases short and J 6 bases short, with 20 bases between. The length of the CDR3 is 17 residues. CDR3 in amino acids: CATSRDVRTDPKDGYTF. The CDR3, as DNA: TGTGCCACCAGCAGAGATGTTAGGACAGATCCGAAGGATGGCTACACCTTC.

This clonotype was recorded only once. V gene TRBV6-1 combines with J gene TRBJ2-1; the D gene is possibly TRBD1 (6 bases). CDR3 size: 14 residues. Trimming cost V 5 bases and J 6 bases, with 14 bases left between them. Per germline, CDR1 MNHNS and CDR2 SASEGT. The CDR3 protein is CASSPRDTSNEQFF. The CDR3 coding sequence is TGTGCCAGCAGTCCCCGGGACACATCCAATGAGCAGTTCTTC.